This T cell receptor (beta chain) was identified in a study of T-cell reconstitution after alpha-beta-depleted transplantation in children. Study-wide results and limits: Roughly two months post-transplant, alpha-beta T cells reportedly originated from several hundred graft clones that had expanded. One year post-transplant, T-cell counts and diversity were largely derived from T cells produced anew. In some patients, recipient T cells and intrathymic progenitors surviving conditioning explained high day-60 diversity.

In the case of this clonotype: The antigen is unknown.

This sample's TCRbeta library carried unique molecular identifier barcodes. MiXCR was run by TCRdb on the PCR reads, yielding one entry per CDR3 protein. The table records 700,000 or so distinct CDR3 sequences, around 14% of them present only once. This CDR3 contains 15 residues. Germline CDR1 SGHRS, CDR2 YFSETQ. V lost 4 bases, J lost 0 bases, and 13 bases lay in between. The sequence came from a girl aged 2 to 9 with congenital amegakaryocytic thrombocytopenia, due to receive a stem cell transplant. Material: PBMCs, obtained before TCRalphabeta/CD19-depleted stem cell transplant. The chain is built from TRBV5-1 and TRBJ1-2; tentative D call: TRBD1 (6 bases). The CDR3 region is CASSHGTSANYGYTF. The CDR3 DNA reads TGCGCCAGCAGCCACGGGACATCAGCTAACTATGGCTACACCTTC. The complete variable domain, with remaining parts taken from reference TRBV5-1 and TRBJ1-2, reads KAGVTQTPRYLIKTRGQQVTLSCSPISGHRSVSWYQQTPGQGLQFLFEYFSETQRNKGNFPGRFSGRQFSNSRSEMNVSTLELGDSALYLCASSHGTSANYGYTFGSGTRLTVV.